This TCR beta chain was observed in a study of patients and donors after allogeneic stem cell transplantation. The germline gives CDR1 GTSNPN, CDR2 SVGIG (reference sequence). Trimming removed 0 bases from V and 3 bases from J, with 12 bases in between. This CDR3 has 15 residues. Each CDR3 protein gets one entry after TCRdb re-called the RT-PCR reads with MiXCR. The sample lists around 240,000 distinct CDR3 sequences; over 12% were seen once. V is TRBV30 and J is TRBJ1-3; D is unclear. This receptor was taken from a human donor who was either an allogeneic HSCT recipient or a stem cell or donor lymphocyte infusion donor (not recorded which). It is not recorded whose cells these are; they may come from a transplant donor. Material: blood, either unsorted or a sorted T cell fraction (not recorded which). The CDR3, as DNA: TGTGCCTGGAGTGTATCTAGCGTGGGTGGAAACACCATATATTTT. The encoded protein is CAWSVSSVGGNTIYF.